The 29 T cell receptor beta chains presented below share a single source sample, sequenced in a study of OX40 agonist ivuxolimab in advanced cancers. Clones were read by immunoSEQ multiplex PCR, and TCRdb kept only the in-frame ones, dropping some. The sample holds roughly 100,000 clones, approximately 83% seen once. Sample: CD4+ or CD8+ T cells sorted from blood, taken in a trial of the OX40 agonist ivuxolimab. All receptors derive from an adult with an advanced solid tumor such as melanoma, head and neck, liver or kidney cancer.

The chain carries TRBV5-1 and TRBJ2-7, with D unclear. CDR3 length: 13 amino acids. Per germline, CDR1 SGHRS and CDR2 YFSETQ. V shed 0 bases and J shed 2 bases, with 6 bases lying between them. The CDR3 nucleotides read TGCGCCAGCAGCTTGGTTGAGGCCTACGAGCAGTACTTC. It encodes CASSLVEAYEQYF.

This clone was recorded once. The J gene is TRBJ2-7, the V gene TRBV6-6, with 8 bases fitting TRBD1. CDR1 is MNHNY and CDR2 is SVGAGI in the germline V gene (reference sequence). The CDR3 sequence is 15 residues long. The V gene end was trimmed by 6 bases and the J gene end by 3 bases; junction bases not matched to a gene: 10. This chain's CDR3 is CASRTGTGRNYEQYF. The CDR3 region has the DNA TGTGCCAGCAGAACCGGGACAGGCCGAAACTACGAGCAGTACTTC.

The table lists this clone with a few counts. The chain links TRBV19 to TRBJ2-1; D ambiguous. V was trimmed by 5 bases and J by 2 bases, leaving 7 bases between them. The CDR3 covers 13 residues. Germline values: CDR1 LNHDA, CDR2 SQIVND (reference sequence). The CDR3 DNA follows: TGTGCCAGTAGTCCCGGTGCCTACAATGAGCAGTTCTTC. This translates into CASSPGAYNEQFF. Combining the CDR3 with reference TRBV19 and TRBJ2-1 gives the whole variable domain DGGITQSPKYLFRKEGQNVTLSCEQNLNHDAMYWYRQDPGQGLRLIYYSQIVNDFQKGDIAEGYSVSREKKESFPLTVTSAQKNPTAFYLCASSPGAYNEQFFGPGTRLTVL.

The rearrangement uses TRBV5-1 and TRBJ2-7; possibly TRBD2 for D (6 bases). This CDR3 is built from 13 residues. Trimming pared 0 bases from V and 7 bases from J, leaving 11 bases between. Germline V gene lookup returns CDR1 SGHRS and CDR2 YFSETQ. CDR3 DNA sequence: TGCGCCAGCAGCTTGGAAAGACTAGGGGAGCAGTACTTC. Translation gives CASSLERLGEQYF.

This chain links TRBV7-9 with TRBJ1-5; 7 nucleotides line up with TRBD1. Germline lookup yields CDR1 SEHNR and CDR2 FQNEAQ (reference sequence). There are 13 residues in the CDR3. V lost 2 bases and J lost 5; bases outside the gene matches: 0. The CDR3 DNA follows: TGTGCCAGCAGCTTAACAGGGGATCAGCCCCAGCATTTT. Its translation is CASSLTGDQPQHF.

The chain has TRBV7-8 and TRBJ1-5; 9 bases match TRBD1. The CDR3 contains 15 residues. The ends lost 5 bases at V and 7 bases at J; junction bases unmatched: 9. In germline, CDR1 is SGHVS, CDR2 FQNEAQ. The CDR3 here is CASSGEQGARQPQHF. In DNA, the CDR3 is TGTGCCAGCAGCGGGGAACAGGGGGCCCGGCAGCCCCAGCATTTT. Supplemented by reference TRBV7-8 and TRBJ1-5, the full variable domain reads GAGVSQSPRYKVAKRGQDVALRCDPISGHVSLFWYQQALGQGPEFLTYFQNEAQLDKSGLPSDRFFAERPEGSVSTLKIQRTQQEDSAVYLCASSGEQGARQPQHFGDGTRLSIL.

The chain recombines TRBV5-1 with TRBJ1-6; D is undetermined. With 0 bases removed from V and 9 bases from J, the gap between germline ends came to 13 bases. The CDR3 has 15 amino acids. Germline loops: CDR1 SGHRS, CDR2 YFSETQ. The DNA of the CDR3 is TGCGCCAGCAGCTTGGAAGGAGGGATGATTTCACCCCTCCACTTT. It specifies CASSLEGGMISPLHF.

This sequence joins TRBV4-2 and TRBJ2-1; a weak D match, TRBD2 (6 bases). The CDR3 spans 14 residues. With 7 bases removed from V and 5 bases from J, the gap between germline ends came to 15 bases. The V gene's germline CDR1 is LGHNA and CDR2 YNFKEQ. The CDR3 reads CASMPGLANNEQFF. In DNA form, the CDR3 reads TGTGCCAGCATGCCGGGACTTGCAAACAATGAGCAGTTCTTC.

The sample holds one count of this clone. The CDR3 DNA reads as TGTGCCAGCAGTTTAGGACCCGGGACAGGGTTATACGAGCAGTACTTC. Protein product: CASSLGPGTGLYEQYF. The chain employs TRBV27 and TRBJ2-7, with 9 bases aligning to TRBD1. CDR3 size: 16 residues. Trimming at V came to 2 bases and at J to 4 bases, leaving 9 bases not matched to a gene. Germline V gene sequence: CDR1 MNHEY, CDR2 SMNVEV (reference sequence).

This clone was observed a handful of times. As DNA, the CDR3 is TGTGCCAGCAGCGCGGGACTCTCGGGGGCCGGGGAGCTGTTTTTT. Translated, it gives CASSAGLSGAGELFF. V and J are TRBV7-2 and TRBJ2-2, with D maybe TRBD2 (6 bases). The CDR3 runs 15 residues. Trimming took off 5 bases at V and 6 bases at J, with 16 bases between the two ends. Germline CDR1 and CDR2: SGHTA and FQGNSA. The complete variable domain, with remaining parts taken from reference TRBV7-2 and TRBJ2-2, reads GAGVSQSPSNKVTEKGKDVELRCDPISGHTALYWYRQSLGQGLEFLIYFQGNSAPDKSGLPSDRFSAERTGGSVSTLTIQRTQQEDSAVYLCASSAGLSGAGELFFGEGSRLTVL.

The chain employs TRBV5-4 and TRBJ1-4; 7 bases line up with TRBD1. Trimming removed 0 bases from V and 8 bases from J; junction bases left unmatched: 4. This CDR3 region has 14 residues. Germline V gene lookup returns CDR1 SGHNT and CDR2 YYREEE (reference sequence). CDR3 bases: TGTGCCAGCAGCTTGGACAGGGGACGAGAAAAACTGTTTTTT. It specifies CASSLDRGREKLFF.

The chain's CDR3 is CSASLSGAFF. CDR3 sequence (DNA): TGCAGTGCTAGCCTCAGCGGAGCTTTCTTT. The chain uses TRBV20-1 and TRBJ1-1; D ambiguous. The V and J ends lost 3 bases and 10 bases respectively, with 9 bases between them. The CDR3 runs to 10 residues. The germline gives CDR1 DFQATT, CDR2 SNEGSKA (reference sequence).

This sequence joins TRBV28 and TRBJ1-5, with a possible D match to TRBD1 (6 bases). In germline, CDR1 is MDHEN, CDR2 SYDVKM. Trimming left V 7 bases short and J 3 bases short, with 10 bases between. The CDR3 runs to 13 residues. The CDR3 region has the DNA TGTGCCAGCATCCGGGACAACAATCAGCCCCAGCATTTT. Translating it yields CASIRDNNQPQHF.

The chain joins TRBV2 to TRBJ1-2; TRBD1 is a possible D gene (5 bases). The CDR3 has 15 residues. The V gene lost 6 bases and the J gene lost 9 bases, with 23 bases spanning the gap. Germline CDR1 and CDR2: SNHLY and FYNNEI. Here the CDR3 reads CASRSLTGRGISYTF. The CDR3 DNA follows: TGTGCCAGCAGATCGTTGACGGGGCGGGGGATTAGCTACACCTTC. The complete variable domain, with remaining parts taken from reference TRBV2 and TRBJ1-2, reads EPEVTQTPSHQVTQMGQEVILRCVPISNHLYFYWYRQILGQKVEFLVSFYNNEISEKSEIFDDQFSVERPDGSNFTLKIRSTKLEDSAMYFCASRSLTGRGISYTFGSGTRLTVV.

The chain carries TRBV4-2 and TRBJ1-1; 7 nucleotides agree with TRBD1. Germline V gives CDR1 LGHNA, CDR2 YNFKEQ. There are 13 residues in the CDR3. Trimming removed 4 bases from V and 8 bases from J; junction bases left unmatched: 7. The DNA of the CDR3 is TGTGCCAGCAGCCCTCAGGGGGGGCGCGAAGCTTTCTTT. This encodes CASSPQGGREAFF.

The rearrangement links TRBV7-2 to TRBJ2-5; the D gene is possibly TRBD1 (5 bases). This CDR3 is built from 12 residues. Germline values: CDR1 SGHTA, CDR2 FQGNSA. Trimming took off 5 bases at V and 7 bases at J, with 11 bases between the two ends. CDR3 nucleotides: TGTGCCAGCAGCGTCCAAAGGGGGACCCAGTACTTC. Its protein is CASSVQRGTQYF. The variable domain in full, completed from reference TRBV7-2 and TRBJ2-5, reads GAGVSQSPSNKVTEKGKDVELRCDPISGHTALYWYRQSLGQGLEFLIYFQGNSAPDKSGLPSDRFSAERTGGSVSTLTIQRTQQEDSAVYLCASSVQRGTQYFGPGTRLLVL.

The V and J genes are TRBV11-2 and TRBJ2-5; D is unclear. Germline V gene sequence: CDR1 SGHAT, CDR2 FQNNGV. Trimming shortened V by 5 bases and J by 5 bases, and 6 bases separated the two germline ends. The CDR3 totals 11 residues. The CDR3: CASSPHETQYF. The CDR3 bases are TGTGCCAGCAGCCCACACGAGACCCAGTACTTC. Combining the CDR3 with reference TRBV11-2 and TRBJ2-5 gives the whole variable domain EAGVAQSPRYKIIEKRQSVAFWCNPISGHATLYWYQQILGQGPKLLIQFQNNGVVDDSQLPKDRFSAERLKGVDSTLKIQPAKLEDSAVYLCASSPHETQYFGPGTRLLVL.

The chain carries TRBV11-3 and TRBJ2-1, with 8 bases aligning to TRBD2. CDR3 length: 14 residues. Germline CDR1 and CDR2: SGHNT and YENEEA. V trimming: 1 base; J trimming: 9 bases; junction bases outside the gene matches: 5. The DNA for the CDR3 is TGTGCCAGCAGCTTAGCGGGAGGGGTAGGTGAGCAGTTCTTC. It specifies CASSLAGGVGEQFF.

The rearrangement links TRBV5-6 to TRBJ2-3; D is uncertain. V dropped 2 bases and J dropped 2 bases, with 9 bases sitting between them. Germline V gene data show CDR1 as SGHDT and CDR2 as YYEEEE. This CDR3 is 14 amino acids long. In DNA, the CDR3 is TGTGCCAGCAGCTTACGAAAACACACAGATACGCAGTATTTT. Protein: CASSLRKHTDTQYF.

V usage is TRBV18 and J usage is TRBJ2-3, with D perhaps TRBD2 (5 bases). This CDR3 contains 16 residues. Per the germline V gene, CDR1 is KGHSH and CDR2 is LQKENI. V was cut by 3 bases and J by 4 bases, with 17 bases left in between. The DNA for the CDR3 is TGTGCCAGCTCACCCGCCTGGGGTCGGGGAGCAGATACGCAGTATTTT. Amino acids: CASSPAWGRGADTQYF. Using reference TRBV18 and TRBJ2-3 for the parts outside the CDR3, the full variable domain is NAGVMQNPRHLVRRRGQEARLRCSPMKGHSHVYWYRQLPEEGLKFMVYLQKENIIDESGMPKERFSAEFPKEGPSILRIQQVVRGDSAAYFCASSPAWGRGADTQYFGPGTRLTVL.

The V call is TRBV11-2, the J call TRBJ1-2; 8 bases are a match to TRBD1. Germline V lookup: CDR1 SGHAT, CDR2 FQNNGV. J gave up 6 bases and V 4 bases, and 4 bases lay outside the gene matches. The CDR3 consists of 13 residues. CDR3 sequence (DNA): TGTGCCAGCAGCTCGGACAGGGCCCATGGCTACACCTTC. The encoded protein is CASSSDRAHGYTF.

CDR3 protein: CASSLSPIHGYTF. DNA of the CDR3: TGTGCCAGCAGCTTATCCCCTATTCATGGCTACACCTTC. This chain joins TRBV7-3 and TRBJ1-2; D is uncertain. Trimming cost V 2 bases and J 6 bases, with 10 bases left between them. The CDR3 is 13 residues long. Germline V CDR1 and CDR2: SGHTA, FQGTGA.

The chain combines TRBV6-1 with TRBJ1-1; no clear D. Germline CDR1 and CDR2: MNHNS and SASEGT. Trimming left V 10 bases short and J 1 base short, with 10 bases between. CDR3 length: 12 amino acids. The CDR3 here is CATQRWNTEAFF. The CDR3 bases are TGTGCCACCCAAAGATGGAACACTGAAGCTTTCTTT.

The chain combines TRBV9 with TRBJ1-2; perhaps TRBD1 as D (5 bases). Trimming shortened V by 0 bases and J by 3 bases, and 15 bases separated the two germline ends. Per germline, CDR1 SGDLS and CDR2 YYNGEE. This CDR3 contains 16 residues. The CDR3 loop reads CASSVGAGGRHYGYTF. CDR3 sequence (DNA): TGTGCCAGCAGCGTAGGAGCGGGGGGGAGACACTATGGCTACACCTTC.

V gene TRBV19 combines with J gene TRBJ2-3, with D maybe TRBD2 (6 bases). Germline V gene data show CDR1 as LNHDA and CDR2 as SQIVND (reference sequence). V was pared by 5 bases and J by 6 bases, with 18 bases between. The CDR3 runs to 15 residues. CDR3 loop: CASSLLATKGDTQYF. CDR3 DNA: TGTGCCAGTAGTCTACTAGCTACCAAAGGGGATACGCAGTATTTT.

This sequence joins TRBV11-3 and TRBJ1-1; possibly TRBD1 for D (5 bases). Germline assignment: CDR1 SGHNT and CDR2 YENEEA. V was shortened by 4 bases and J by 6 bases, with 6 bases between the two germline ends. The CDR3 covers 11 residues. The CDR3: CASSSGSEAFF. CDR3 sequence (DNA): TGTGCCAGCAGCTCAGGGTCTGAAGCTTTCTTT.

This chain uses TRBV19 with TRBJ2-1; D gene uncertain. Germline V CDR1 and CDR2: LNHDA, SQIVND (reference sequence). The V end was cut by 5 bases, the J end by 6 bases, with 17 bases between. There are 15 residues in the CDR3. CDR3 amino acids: CASSRAVQPTNEQFF. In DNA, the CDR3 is TGTGCCAGTAGTCGGGCAGTCCAACCTACCAATGAGCAGTTCTTC.

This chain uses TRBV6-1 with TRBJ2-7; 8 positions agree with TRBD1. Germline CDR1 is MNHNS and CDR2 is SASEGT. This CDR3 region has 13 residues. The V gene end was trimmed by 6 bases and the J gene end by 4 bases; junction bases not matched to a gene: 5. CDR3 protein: CASRQGVQYEQYF. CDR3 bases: TGTGCCAGCAGACAGGGGGTACAGTACGAGCAGTACTTC.

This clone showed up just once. Written as DNA, the CDR3 is TGTGCCAGCAGCGAAGCCGGGAAAGAGACCCAGTACTTC. It encodes CASSEAGKETQYF. This chain joins TRBV7-2 and TRBJ2-5; D might be TRBD2 (5 bases). This CDR3 has 13 residues. The V end was cut by 5 bases, the J end by 3 bases, with 10 bases between. Germline loops: CDR1 SGHTA, CDR2 FQGNSA.